This T cell receptor beta chain was obtained from a study of T cells after posttransplantation cyclophosphamide (dated by TCRdb to 2016 to 2018). In the study overall: T cell repertoire reconstitution was tracked by TRB sequencing after myeloablative bone marrow transplantation in which posttransplantation cyclophosphamide was used as GVHD prophylaxis. Blood from all 34 PTCy patients who had 1-year posttransplant specimens underwent TRB sequencing. Up to roughly 3 additional blood samples from 2 to 5.2 years after transplant were also TRB-sequenced in 3 patients, as was pretransplant blood from a handful of patients. Samples from around 35 PTCy-treated patients and approximately 15 related bone marrow donors of those patients were subjected to antigen receptor sequencing. Because TRA and TRB clonality correlated tightly in 9 samples, later TCR analyses were limited to TRB. Public TRB sequences were searched against a database of over 3,600 sequences associated with responses to pathogens, tumor antigens, self-antigens and alloantigens.

For CDR1 and CDR2, the germline V gene lists SGHTA and FQGTGA. From the cysteine through the phenylalanine, the CDR3 covers 15 amino acids. CDR3 DNA only is kept here, 45 bases in frame from base 1. Clipping removes 4 bases from V and 4 bases from J, with 8 as the unmatched junction base count. TRB sequencing was run on genomic DNA with either the immunoSEQ assay at survey resolution or the hsTCRB kit. The authors processed their data as follows. The immunoSEQ software handled initial read processing, and the LymphoSeq R package was used for repertoire analyses. Clonality was computed as 1 minus normalized Shannon entropy, and a Gini coefficient was also calculated for each TRB dataset. Phenotypes of unsorted samples were inferred by mapping TRB sequences from sorted subsets of the recipient or donor onto unsorted samples of the same recipient. TCRdb retrieved this table from immuneACCESS and kept in-frame rearrangements only. Not all clones are present; in checked studies, unresolved V genes account for under half, and no reason is known for the remainder. V, J and clone size are taken as reported in that table, and D and trimming were inferred from the DNA itself. The table puts 30,000 to 50,000 clones in this sample, none counted just once. 3.5% to 5.5% of the sample is in the top ten clones.

This clone was seen at least ten times. Its target antigen remains unknown. It has no much larger one-base neighbor in the sample; base qualities were not kept. Results and caveats for the whole study, not just this receptor: At 1-2 months, donor-recipient similarity was low but rose over the first year, and the later blood repertoires were often dominated by donor CD8+ memory clones. The TRB repertoires of T cells infiltrating skin or the GI tract showed only limited overlap with the TRB repertoires found in blood. Across 45 patients, TRB clonality was highly associated with recipient CMV seropositivity and CMV reactivation, and PTCy diversity was similar to diversity in CNI/methotrexate controls.

Peripheral blood samples were provided by related bone marrow donors on the day of marrow donation. Peripheral blood and bone marrow mononuclear cells were isolated by Ficoll-Hypaque density centrifugation and cryopreserved. The source of this sequence is a woman aged 50 to 65 in good health and a related stem cell transplant donor. The chain links TRBV7-3 with TRBJ1-2, and 8 junctional nucleotides match TRBD1. The sequenced material came from PBMCs. The nucleotide sequence is TGTGCCAGCAGCTCCGGACAGGGAGGGATCTATGGCTACACCTTC. Translated, it gives CASSSGQGGIYGYTF.